Following are 12 T cell receptor beta chains from one sample sequenced in a study of blood T cell repertoires in COVID-19. Only in-frame clones appear in the TCRdb table, and some are missing; sequencing was by immunoSEQ multiplex PCR. The sample yields over 200,000 clones, approximately 90% seen once. Material: peripheral blood. These receptors were taken from a man between 60 and 75 years old with COVID-19, enrolled during active disease.

This rearrangement joins TRBV15 to TRBJ1-1; D unresolved. Germline CDR1 LNHNV, CDR2 YYDKDF (reference sequence). V shed 1 base and J shed 0 bases, with 6 bases lying between them. The CDR3 loop spans 14 amino acids. DNA for the CDR3: TGTGCCACCAGCAGAGGACTGATGAACACTGAAGCTTTCTTT. Protein: CATSRGLMNTEAFF. Full variable domain (remainder filled in from reference TRBV15 and TRBJ1-1): DAMVIQNPRYQVTQFGKPVTLSCSQTLNHNVMYWYQQKSSQAPKLLFHYYDKDFNNEADTPDNFQSRRPNTSFCFLDIRSPGLGDTAMYLCATSRGLMNTEAFFGQGTRLTVV.

Points on this clone: One end of the junction varies from germline; a read error may be responsible. This chain links TRBV7-7 with TRBJ2-5; 9 bases map to TRBD2. This CDR3 has 16 residues. Germline CDR1 and CDR2: SSHAT and FNYEAQ (reference sequence). The CDR3 spells CASSLGLAGTQETQYF. CDR3 in DNA: TGTGCTAGCAGCTTAGGCCTAGCGGGGACCCAAGAGACCCAGTACTTC.

The genes are TRBV27 and TRBJ2-2; D possibly corresponds to TRBD2 (5 bases). Germline V gene sequence: CDR1 MNHEY, CDR2 SMNVEV (reference sequence). V gave up 0 bases and J gave up 2 bases, with 7 bases separating them. CDR3 length: 15 amino acids. The CDR3 bases are TGTGCCAGCAGTTTATCGCTAGCTAACACCGGGGAGCTGTTTTTT. Translated: CASSLSLANTGELFF.

This clone was seen only once. The chain uses TRBV2 and TRBJ2-3; no firm D call. CDR1 is SNHLY, CDR2 FYNNEI, per germline. The CDR3 covers 10 residues. V dropped 7 bases and J dropped 9 bases, with 8 bases sitting between them. The CDR3 protein is CASTSITQYF. The CDR3 DNA reads as TGTGCCAGCACGAGCATCACGCAGTATTTT.

This chain joins TRBV4-3 and TRBJ2-1, with TRBD2 identical over 8 bases. This CDR3 is built from 15 residues. The V gene's germline CDR1 is LGHNA and CDR2 YSLEER. V was pared by 0 bases and J by 4 bases, with 2 bases of the junction left unmatched. The DNA of the CDR3 is TGCGCCAGCAGCCAAGATACTAGCGGATACAATGAGCAGTTCTTC. Translated: CASSQDTSGYNEQFF.

This clone was counted once. The chain has TRBV30 and TRBJ2-7, with D possibly TRBD1 on 5 matching bases. The germline V gene has CDR1 GTSNPN and CDR2 SVGIG (reference sequence). The CDR3 totals 14 residues. V was cut by 8 bases and J by 2 bases, with 19 bases left in between. The CDR3 sequence: CAGARQLGPYEQYF. CDR3 DNA: TGTGCCGGTGCCAGACAGTTAGGTCCCTACGAGCAGTACTTC.

The rearrangement joins TRBV19 to TRBJ2-5; no firm D call. The V and J ends lost 5 bases and 5 bases respectively, with 6 bases between them. From germline, CDR1 is LNHDA and CDR2 SQIVND (reference sequence). CDR3 length equals 11 residues. The CDR3, as DNA: TGTGCCAGTAGTCAATTGGAGACCCAGTACTTC. Residues: CASSQLETQYF.

The CDR3 loop is CASRPQGGTEAFF. The DNA of the CDR3 is TGTGCCAGCAGACCACAGGGGGGGACTGAAGCTTTCTTT. The V call is TRBV7-2, the J call TRBJ1-1; 8 bases are shared with TRBD1. V lost 6 bases and J lost 5; bases outside the gene matches: 5. This CDR3 is built from 13 residues. Germline V lookup: CDR1 SGHTA, CDR2 FQGNSA.

The chain recombines TRBV19 with TRBJ1-3; 11 bases are shared with TRBD1. Germline V gene lookup returns CDR1 LNHDA and CDR2 SQIVND (reference sequence). The CDR3 loop spans 20 amino acids. The V and J ends lost 5 bases and 0 bases, in that order; junction bases with no gene match: 15. CDR3 nucleotides: TGTGCCAGTAGTGCCTACCGCTGGGACAGGGGGTTATACTCTGGAAACACCATATATTTT. This codes for CASSAYRWDRGLYSGNTIYF.

The rearrangement joins TRBV11-3 to TRBJ2-1; 7 nucleotides match TRBD2. The CDR3 is made up of 15 amino acids. Trimming at V came to 5 bases and at J to 4 bases, leaving 8 bases not matched to a gene. In germline, CDR1 is SGHNT, CDR2 YENEEA. The CDR3 region is CASSAREAQYNEQFF. CDR3 nucleotides: TGTGCCAGCAGCGCCCGGGAGGCCCAGTACAATGAGCAGTTCTTC.

The chain uses TRBV11-2 and TRBJ1-1; no definite D call. The CDR3 consists of 14 residues. V lost 1 base and J lost 4, with 10 bases in between. Germline loops: CDR1 SGHAT, CDR2 FQNNGV. CDR3 DNA: TGTGCCAGCAGCTTAGTTGGCAAGTCCACTGAAGCTTTCTTT. Translated, it gives CASSLVGKSTEAFF.

This chain links TRBV5-1 with TRBJ2-2, with D perhaps TRBD2 (6 bases). The germline gives CDR1 SGHRS, CDR2 YFSETQ. Trimming took 7 bases from V and 1 from J, leaving 11 bases between them. This CDR3 region has 14 residues. CDR3 bases: TGCGCCAGCGGCGCCGGGGGGAACACCGGGGAGCTGTTTTTT. It yields the protein CASGAGGNTGELFF. The complete variable domain, with remaining parts taken from reference TRBV5-1 and TRBJ2-2, reads KAGVTQTPRYLIKTRGQQVTLSCSPISGHRSVSWYQQTPGQGLQFLFEYFSETQRNKGNFPGRFSGRQFSNSRSEMNVSTLELGDSALYLCASGAGGNTGELFFGEGSRLTVL.